These T cell receptor beta chains were read from a single sample in a study of blood T cell repertoires in COVID-19. The protocol was immunoSEQ multiplex PCR, while the TCRdb copy is restricted to in-frame clones and leaves out a portion. The sample has 200,000 to 250,000 clones, about 85% seen once. Source material: peripheral blood. The receptors come from a man aged 18 to 29 with active or convalescent COVID-19. CDR3s leave out the opening cysteine and the closing phenylalanine or tryptophan. Fields, in order: J gene, D gene, V gene, CDR3 protein. A D gene is named only where the DNA matches it firmly.

>TRBJ2-1|TRBD2|TRBV6-5
ASSYAAGATGQF
>TRBJ1-4|.|TRBV15
ATSRAGGANEKLF
>TRBJ2-2|.|TRBV7-3
ASSRTENTGELF
>TRBJ2-2|TRBD2|TRBV2
ASRRLAGAVRRELF
>TRBJ1-4|TRBD1|TRBV24-1
ATSGPGQHNEKLF
>TRBJ2-2|TRBD1|TRBV9
ASSVDQGANTGELF
>TRBJ1-6|.|TRBV19
ASSTPGAYNSPLH
>TRBJ1-1|TRBD1|TRBV4-2
ASSQDQGAFTEAF
>TRBJ2-7|.|TRBV5-1
ASSVTGASYEQY
>TRBJ2-7|TRBD2|TRBV5-1
ASSAGLAEPSDEQY
>TRBJ2-5|TRBD2|TRBV2
ASALAGVFLQETQY
>TRBJ2-2|.|TRBV13
ASSPQGPTGELF
>TRBJ2-7|.|TRBV5-4
ASSSLLNLEQY
>TRBJ2-7|.|TRBV2
ASSEQEAYEQY
>TRBJ1-2|.|TRBV2
ASIMGGLKYGYT
>TRBJ2-7|.|TRBV7-9
ASSLGQMNYEQY
>TRBJ1-2|TRBD1|TRBV27
ASSPRQGNYGYT
>TRBJ2-7|TRBD2|TRBV6-2/TRBV6-3
ASSYGTIQFYEQY
>TRBJ1-2|.|TRBV5-1
ASSLTRTASGYT
>TRBJ1-2|.|TRBV5-3
ARSLERVLCYGYT
>TRBJ1-5|TRBD1|TRBV6-2/TRBV6-3
ASSPRNPGGASQPQH
>TRBJ1-1|.|TRBV5-6
ASSLEQGSTEAF
>TRBJ2-1|TRBD2|TRBV29-1
SVGLAGGPNEQF
>TRBJ1-2|.|TRBV7-2
ASSLEPQQVHYGYT
>TRBJ1-4|.|TRBV12-5
ASGPGSYATNEKLF
>TRBJ2-1|TRBD2|TRBV6-6
ASSRLTGTSGINEQF
>TRBJ1-5|.|TRBV15
ATSRDYSNQPQH
>TRBJ1-2|.|TRBV9
ASSGGGAGGNGYT
>TRBJ2-3|.|TRBV27
ASMSGGLGGTQY
>TRBJ2-2|.|TRBV18
ASSNLRNTGELF
>TRBJ1-4|.|TRBV18
ASSPRAGKRANEKLF
>TRBJ2-2|TRBD2|TRBV11-2
ASSLLRGANTGELF
>TRBJ1-4|TRBD1|TRBV13
ASSSYRGNEKLF
>TRBJ2-7|TRBD2|TRBV18
ASSRSRTSGDYEQY
>TRBJ2-3|.|TRBV10-1
ASSEGLAGDTQY
>TRBJ1-1|.|TRBV5-6
ASMGRVLTMNTEAF
>TRBJ1-3|.|TRBV7-9
ASSDFGGRNTIY
>TRBJ1-3|.|TRBV19
ASRPEALGNTIY
>TRBJ1-6|.|TRBV19
ASSIAGAESPLH
>TRBJ2-1|TRBD1|TRBV18
ASSPITGTGKSNEQF
>TRBJ2-7|.|TRBV18
ASSPPSGGTAYEQY
>TRBJ2-3|TRBD1|TRBV5-1
ASRAATGAVTDTQY
>TRBJ1-1|.|TRBV3-1/TRBV3-2
ASSQDLYPIQGRDTEAF
>TRBJ2-1|TRBD2|TRBV6-1
ASSEFSGGANEQF
>TRBJ2-1|.|TRBV2
ATVDSNNEQF
>TRBJ1-6|TRBD1|TRBV6-6
ASSPTGENSPLH
>TRBJ2-7|TRBD2|TRBV6-1
ASSEAVAGAYEQY
>TRBJ1-4|.|TRBV4-3
ASSQGTGGGYEKLF
>TRBJ2-5|TRBD2|TRBV18
ASSPLAGGPRETQY
>TRBJ2-6|TRBD1|TRBV19
ASSIRGQGDGANVLT
>TRBJ2-7|.|TRBV5-1
ASSADGITYEQY